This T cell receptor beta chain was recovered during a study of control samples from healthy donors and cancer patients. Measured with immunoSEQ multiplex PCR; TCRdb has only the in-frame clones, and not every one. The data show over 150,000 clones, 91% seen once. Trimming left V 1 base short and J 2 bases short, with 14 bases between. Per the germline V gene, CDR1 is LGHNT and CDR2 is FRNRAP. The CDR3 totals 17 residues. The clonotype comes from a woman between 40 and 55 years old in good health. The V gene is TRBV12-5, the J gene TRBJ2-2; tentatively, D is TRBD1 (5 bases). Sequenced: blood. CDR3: CASGLALGAVNTGELFF. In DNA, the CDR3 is TGTGCTAGTGGTTTGGCCCTTGGGGCTGTCAACACCGGGGAGCTGTTTTTT.